These 17 T cell receptor beta chains originate from one sample sequenced in a study of blood T cell repertoires in COVID-19. The repertoire was sequenced with immunoSEQ multiplex PCR; TCRdb's copy has only in-frame clones and lacks some. The sample lists around 200,000 clones; approximately 80% were seen once. The source material was peripheral blood. These receptors came from a human donor in a cohort sampled during active COVID-19.

The rearrangement uses TRBV7-2 and TRBJ2-6; no clear D gene. With 3 bases removed from V and 8 bases from J, the gap between germline ends came to 20 bases. This CDR3 is built from 17 residues. In germline, CDR1 is SGHTA, CDR2 FQGNSA. CDR3 coding DNA: TGTGCCAGCAGCTTCCTGAGACAAATCTCTGGCACCAACGTCCTGACTTTC. Translating gives CASSFLRQISGTNVLTF.

V and J are TRBV5-1 and TRBJ2-7; TRBD1 aligns across 7 bases. CDR1 and CDR2 from the germline V gene are SGHRS and YFSETQ. CDR3 size: 14 residues. Trimming removed 0 bases from V and 2 bases from J; junction bases left unmatched: 2. The CDR3, as DNA: TGCGCCAGCAGCTTGGATGGGACAGCCTACGAGCAGTACTTC. This translates into CASSLDGTAYEQYF.

The rearrangement links TRBV9 to TRBJ1-2; 9 bases are a match to TRBD1. Germline V gene lookup returns CDR1 SGDLS and CDR2 YYNGEE. The CDR3 extends over 11 amino acids. Trimming took 3 bases from V and 13 from J; bases not matched to a gene: 4. The CDR3, as DNA: TGTGCCAGCAGCGGACAGGGGGTGGTCACCTTC. Translated: CASSGQGVVTF.

This clone has just one count. The V call is TRBV6-2 or TRBV6-3, the J call TRBJ2-7, with 7 nucleotides matching TRBD1. There are 18 residues in the CDR3. V was clipped by 0 bases and J by 3 bases; unmatched bases: 14. Germline assignment: CDR1 MNHEY and CDR2 SVGEGT. The CDR3 protein is CASSYSAGHLDRDYEQYF. The CDR3 DNA is TGTGCCAGCAGTTACTCCGCGGGCCACCTAGACAGGGACTACGAGCAGTACTTC.

The gene calls are TRBV2 and TRBJ2-7, with a tentative D call TRBD1 (7 bases). The V gene's germline CDR1 is SNHLY and CDR2 FYNNEI. Trimming left V 8 bases short and J 3 bases short, with 26 bases between. The CDR3 totals 17 residues. CDR3 coding DNA: TGTGCCAGCGCCTGGCGGGGCAGGGGGTTAGTCAACTACGAGCAGTACTTC. Its translation is CASAWRGRGLVNYEQYF.

This chain joins TRBV1 and TRBJ2-1; the D call TRBD2 from the table was never checked on the DNA. TRBV1 is a pseudogene segment. This CDR3 comprises 16 residues. The CDR3: CTSSDTSGGTYNEQFF. The CDR3 coding sequence is TGCACCAGCAGCGATACTAGCGGGGGGACTTACAATGAGCAGTTCTTC.

V is TRBV5-6 and J is TRBJ1-3; D unresolved. The CDR3 loop spans 13 amino acids. Per the germline V gene, CDR1 is SGHDT and CDR2 is YYEEEE. Trimming pared 0 bases from V and 5 bases from J, leaving 6 bases between. The CDR3 sequence is CASSLDTRNTIYF. The CDR3 coding sequence is TGTGCCAGCAGCTTGGACACTAGAAACACCATATATTTT.

This clone has a handful of counts. The J gene is TRBJ1-2, the V gene TRBV3-1 (or the pseudogene TRBV3-2); D unresolved. Deletions cut 3 bases from V and 2 bases from J, with 10 bases between. In germline, CDR1 is LGHDT, CDR2 YNNKEL (reference sequence). This CDR3 is 14 amino acids long. CDR3 nucleotide sequence: TGTGCCAGCAGCCAGCGGGAGGGAAACTATGGCTACACCTTC. Its translation: CASSQREGNYGYTF.

The rearrangement uses TRBV5-4 and TRBJ1-2, with 8 positions matching TRBD1. Germline values: CDR1 SGHNT, CDR2 YYREEE (reference sequence). Trimming at V came to 0 bases and at J to 1 base, leaving 2 bases not matched to a gene. CDR3 length: 15 amino acids. The DNA of the CDR3 is TGTGCCAGCAGCTTGGGCACAGGGGGTAACTATGGCTACACCTTC. This encodes CASSLGTGGNYGYTF.

This clone has just one count. The chain recombines TRBV19 with TRBJ2-7, with TRBD1 matching over 9 bases. V lost 3 bases and J lost 5; bases outside the gene matches: 5. The length of the CDR3 is 14 residues. In germline, CDR1 is LNHDA, CDR2 SQIVND (reference sequence). The CDR3 sequence is CASSIYRGQDEQYF. DNA for the CDR3: TGTGCCAGTAGTATTTACAGGGGGCAAGACGAGCAGTACTTC.

The V gene is TRBV5-1, the J gene TRBJ2-1; 14 bases match TRBD2. The CDR3 is made up of 16 amino acids. Germline lookup yields CDR1 SGHRS and CDR2 YFSETQ. With V trimmed by 5 bases and J by 8 bases, 9 bases remained unmatched. The CDR3 DNA reads as TGCGCCAGCAGACTAGGACTAGCGGGGGGCCGGGATGAGCAGTTCTTC. This gives the protein CASRLGLAGGRDEQFF.

The CDR3 coding sequence is TGTGCCAGCAGGGGGACTAGCGGTGGCGGCTACGAGCAGTACTTC. Translating gives CASRGTSGGGYEQYF. V is TRBV28 and J is TRBJ2-7; the match to TRBD2 covers 11 bases. This CDR3 comprises 15 residues. Germline V gives CDR1 MDHEN, CDR2 SYDVKM. After removal of 6 bases from V and 3 bases from J, the junction contained 7 bases not matched to a gene.

The rearrangement uses TRBV7-9 and TRBJ2-3; 12 nucleotides line up with TRBD2. CDR3 length equals 16 residues. Germline CDR1 and CDR2: SEHNR and FQNEAQ (reference sequence). Trimming took 4 bases from V and 2 from J; bases not matched to a gene: 4. The CDR3 nucleotides read TGTGCCAGCAGCTCGACTAGCGGGGGCCCCACAGATACGCAGTATTTT. This sequence encodes CASSSTSGGPTDTQYF.

The chain employs TRBV5-4 and TRBJ1-2; 8 bases map to TRBD1. This CDR3 spans 15 amino acids. V dropped 4 bases and J dropped 7; count of bases not matched to a gene: 12. Germline V gene sequence: CDR1 SGHNT, CDR2 YYREEE (reference sequence). The CDR3 bases are TGTGCCAGCAGCCCTTGGACAGGGCAAGAGGGTGGCTACACCTTC. It encodes CASSPWTGQEGGYTF.

The chain is built from TRBV4-1 and TRBJ2-5; 8 bases are shared with TRBD2. Looked up from germline, CDR1 is MGHRA and CDR2 is YSYEKL. V gave up 0 bases and J gave up 4 bases; unmatched junction bases: 10. The CDR3 is 17 residues long. The DNA of the CDR3 is TGCGCCAGCAGCCAAGAGCCCCCGGGGGGGCCGGGAGAGACCCAGTACTTC. Translating it yields CASSQEPPGGPGETQYF.

The chain is built from TRBV3-1 (or the pseudogene TRBV3-2) and TRBJ1-6; D gene ambiguous. The germline V gene encodes CDR1 LGHDT and CDR2 YNNKEL (reference sequence). V was trimmed by 3 bases and J by 10 bases, leaving 16 bases between them. The CDR3 consists of 15 residues. In DNA form, the CDR3 reads TGTGCCAGCAGCCAGCGAGGGTTCGAGGCGTCACCCCTCCACTTT. Protein sequence: CASSQRGFEASPLHF.

This clone has a count of ten or more. This chain connects TRBV18 to TRBJ2-5, with a weak D call TRBD2 (6 bases). The V end was cut by 0 bases, the J end by 4 bases, with 21 bases between. Per the germline V gene, CDR1 is KGHSH and CDR2 is LQKENI. The CDR3 length is 18 residues. The CDR3, as DNA: TGTGCCAGCTCACCACCGGGATTTATAGCGGCGGAAGGAGAGACCCAGTACTTC. The encoded protein is CASSPPGFIAAEGETQYF.